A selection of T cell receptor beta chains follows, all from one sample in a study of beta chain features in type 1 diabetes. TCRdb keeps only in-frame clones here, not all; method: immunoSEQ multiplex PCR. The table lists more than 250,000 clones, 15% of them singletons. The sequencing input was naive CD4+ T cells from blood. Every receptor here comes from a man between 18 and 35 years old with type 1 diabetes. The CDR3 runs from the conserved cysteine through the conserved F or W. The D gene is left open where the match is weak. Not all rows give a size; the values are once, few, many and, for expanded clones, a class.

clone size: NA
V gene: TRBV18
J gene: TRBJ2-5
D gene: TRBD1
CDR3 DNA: TGTGCCAGCTCACCGGGACAGGGGCAAGAGACCCAGTACTTC
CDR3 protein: CASSPGQGQETQYF

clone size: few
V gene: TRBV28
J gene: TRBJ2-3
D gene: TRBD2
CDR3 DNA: TGTGCCAGCCCCCCTAGCGGTTACACAGATACGCAGTATTTT
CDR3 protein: CASPPSGYTDTQYF

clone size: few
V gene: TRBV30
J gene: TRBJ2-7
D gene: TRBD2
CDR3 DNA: TGTGCCTGGAGTTCAGGATTAGCGGGTGCACCAGACTTC
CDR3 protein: CAWSSGLAGAPDF

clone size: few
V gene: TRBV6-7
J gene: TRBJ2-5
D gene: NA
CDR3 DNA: TGTGCCAGCAGTTATCCCAGGGATGAGACCCAGTACTTC
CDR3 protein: CASSYPRDETQYF

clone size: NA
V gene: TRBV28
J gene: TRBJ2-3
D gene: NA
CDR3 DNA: TGTGCCAGCAGCCTTGGCACAGCTAGCACAGATACGCAGTATTTT
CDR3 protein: CASSLGTASTDTQYF

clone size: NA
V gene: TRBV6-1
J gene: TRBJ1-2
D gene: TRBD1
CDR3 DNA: TGTGCCAGCAGTGCCGGACAGGGCGGTGGCTACACCTTC
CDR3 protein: CASSAGQGGGYTF

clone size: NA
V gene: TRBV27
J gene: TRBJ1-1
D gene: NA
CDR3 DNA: TGTGCCATCCCGGGAGAGAACACTGAAGCTTTCTTT
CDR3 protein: CAIPGENTEAFF

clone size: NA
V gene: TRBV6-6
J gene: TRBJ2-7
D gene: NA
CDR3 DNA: TGTGCCAGCGCGATAACAGGGTTCGTATACGAGCAGTACTTC
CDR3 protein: CASAITGFVYEQYF

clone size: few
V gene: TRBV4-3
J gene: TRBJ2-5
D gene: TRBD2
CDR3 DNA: TGCGCCAGCAGCCAAGAGGGCTCGGGAGGAGAGACCCAGTACTTC
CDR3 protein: CASSQEGSGGETQYF

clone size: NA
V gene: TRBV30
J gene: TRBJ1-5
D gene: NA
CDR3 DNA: TGTGCCTGGAGTCCAGATCGTCTCTCTTTGGGCAATCAGCCCCAGCATTTT
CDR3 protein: CAWSPDRLSLGNQPQHF

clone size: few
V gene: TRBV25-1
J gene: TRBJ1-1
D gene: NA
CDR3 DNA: TGTGCCAGCAGTGAATTGTCTGGGAGTTGGGACACTGAAGCTTTCTTT
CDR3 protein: CASSELSGSWDTEAFF

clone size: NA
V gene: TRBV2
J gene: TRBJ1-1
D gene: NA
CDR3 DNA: TGTGCCAGCAGTGCGGGGGTTAACACTGAAGCTTTCTTT
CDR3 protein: CASSAGVNTEAFF

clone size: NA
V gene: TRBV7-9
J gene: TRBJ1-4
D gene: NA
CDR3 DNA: TGTGCCAGCAGCCACCCCACCAGGAATCGGGAAAAACTGTTTTTT
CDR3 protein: CASSHPTRNREKLFF

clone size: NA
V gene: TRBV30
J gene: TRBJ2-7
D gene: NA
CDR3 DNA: TGTGCCTGGAGTGTGAGTCATCCCTACGAGCAGTACTTC
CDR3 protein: CAWSVSHPYEQYF

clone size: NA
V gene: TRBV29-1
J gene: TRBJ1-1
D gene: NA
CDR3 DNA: TGCAGCGTTACTCCCTTAAAAGACATCACTGAAGCTTTCTTT
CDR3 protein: CSVTPLKDITEAFF

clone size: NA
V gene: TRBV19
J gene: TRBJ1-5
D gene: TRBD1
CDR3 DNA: TGTGCCAGTAGTATACCCGGGACAGGGTATCAGCCCCAGCATTTT
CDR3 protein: CASSIPGTGYQPQHF

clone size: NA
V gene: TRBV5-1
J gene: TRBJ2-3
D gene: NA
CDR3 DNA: TGCGCCAGCAGCCGGGGTATCGGACGTCGGGTGGATACGCAGTATTTT
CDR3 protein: CASSRGIGRRVDTQYF

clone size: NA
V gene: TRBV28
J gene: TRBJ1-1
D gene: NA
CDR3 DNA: TGTGCCAGCACCCTTGGGAGAGGCGCTGAAGCTTTCTTT
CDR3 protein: CASTLGRGAEAFF

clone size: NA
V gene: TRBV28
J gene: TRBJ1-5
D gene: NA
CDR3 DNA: TGTGCCAGCAGTTTAGCCCGGACAGATCAGCCCCAGCATTTT
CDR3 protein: CASSLARTDQPQHF

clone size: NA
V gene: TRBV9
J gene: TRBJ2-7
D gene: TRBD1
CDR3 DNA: TGTGCCACCCGGACAGGGGCCTACGAGCAGTACTTC
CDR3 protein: CATRTGAYEQYF

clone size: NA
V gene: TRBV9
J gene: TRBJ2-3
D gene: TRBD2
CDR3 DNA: TGTGCCAGCAGCTTGGGGACTAGCGGGGGCACAGATACGCAGTATTTT
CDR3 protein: CASSLGTSGGTDTQYF

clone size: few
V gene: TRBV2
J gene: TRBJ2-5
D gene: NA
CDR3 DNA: TGTGCCAGCAGTACTCAAGAGACCCAGTACTTC
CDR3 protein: CASSTQETQYF

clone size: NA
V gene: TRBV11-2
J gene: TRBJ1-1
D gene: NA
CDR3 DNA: TGTGCCAGCAGCTCCGCCATCCAGGGCACTGAAGCTTTCTTT
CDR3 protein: CASSSAIQGTEAFF

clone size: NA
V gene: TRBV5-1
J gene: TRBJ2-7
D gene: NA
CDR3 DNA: TGCGCCAGCAGCTTGTTTCAGGTCAACAACGAGCAGTACTTC
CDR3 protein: CASSLFQVNNEQYF

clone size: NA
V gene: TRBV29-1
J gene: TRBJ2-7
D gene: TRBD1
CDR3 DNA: TGCAGCGTGGGGACAGGGAGTGCCTACGAGCAGTACTTC
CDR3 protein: CSVGTGSAYEQYF

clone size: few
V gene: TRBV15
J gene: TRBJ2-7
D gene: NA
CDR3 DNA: TGTGCCACCAGCCCAGGGACACTGATCTCCTACGAGCAGTACTTC
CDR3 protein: CATSPGTLISYEQYF

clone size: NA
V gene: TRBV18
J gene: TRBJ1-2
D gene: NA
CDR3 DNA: TGTGCCAGCTCACCGACGGACAGTGGGTATGGCTACACCTTC
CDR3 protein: CASSPTDSGYGYTF

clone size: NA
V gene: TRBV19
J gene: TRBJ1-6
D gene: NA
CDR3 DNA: TGTGCCAGAAGGGCCGCCGGACAAATTAATTCACCCCTCCACTTT
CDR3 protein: CARRAAGQINSPLHF